This T cell receptor beta chain came from a study of blood T cell repertoires in COVID-19. Study information: Acute-phase and convalescent COVID-19 samples originated in the United States, Italy and Spain. Sample material is recorded as cDNA or gDNA derived from T cells, B-cell-depleted T cells, or PBMCs.

TCRdb's table, derived via immunoSEQ multiplex PCR, lists solely in-frame clones and lacks some. The sample lists approximately 160,000 clones, 76% occurring once. This clone was counted only a few times. Sequenced input: peripheral blood. This receptor was identified in a woman aged 80 or over with acute or convalescent COVID-19.

For the CDR3, the DNA is TGTGCCAGCAGCCAAGAGGGTAGCGGGGGAGCAAGATACGAGCAGTACTTC. Amino acid sequence: CASSQEGSGGARYEQYF. V gene TRBV4-2 combines with J gene TRBJ2-7; 9 bases map to TRBD2. J gave up 4 bases and V 0 bases, and 10 bases lay outside the gene matches. The CDR3 covers 17 residues. Germline V gene data show CDR1 as LGHNA and CDR2 as YNFKEQ.